Each of the 13 T cell receptor beta chains below was sequenced from the same sample in a study of blood T cells in healthy people across ages. A sample-barcoded 5' primer and a J-beta primer mix were used in a second PCR of roughly 6 to 11 cycles. MiXCR, applied by TCRdb to the 5' RACE reads, yields one record per CDR3 protein. The repertoire holds about 1.4 million distinct CDR3 sequences, with approximately 63% as singletons. Sequencing input: blood. These receptors were collected from a man younger than 35 in good health.

The chain employs TRBV7-9 and TRBJ1-5; D gene ambiguous. The CDR3 length is 15 residues. V lost 5 bases, J lost 3 bases, and 14 bases lay in between. Germline loops: CDR1 SEHNR, CDR2 FQNEAQ (reference sequence). CDR3 sequence (DNA): TGTGCCAGCAGCCCGAACGGGGTTTACAATCAGCCCCAGCATTTT. Its protein product is CASSPNGVYNQPQHF.

The chain couples TRBV20-1 to TRBJ2-7; no clear D. The V gene's germline CDR1 is DFQATT and CDR2 SNEGSKA (reference sequence). The V end was cut by 6 bases, the J end by 0 bases, with 15 bases between. There are 14 residues in the CDR3. The CDR3 region is CSADPSTSSYEQYF. The CDR3 DNA follows: TGCAGTGCAGACCCTAGTACTTCCTCCTACGAGCAGTACTTC.

This clonotype has more than one count but fewer than ten. This chain connects TRBV12-5 to TRBJ2-5; D perhaps matches TRBD2 (6 bases). From germline, CDR1 is LGHNT and CDR2 FRNRAP. Trimming took off 5 bases at V and 4 bases at J, with 11 bases between the two ends. The CDR3 loop spans 13 amino acids. In DNA, the CDR3 is TGTGCTAGTGGTCGCGGGGCCCGAGAGACCCAGTACTTC. Its protein is CASGRGARETQYF.

V gene TRBV6-2 or TRBV6-3 combines with J gene TRBJ2-6, with D possibly called TRBD1 or TRBD2 (5 bases each). Germline assignment: CDR1 MNHEY and CDR2 SVGEGT. V was shortened by 2 bases and J by 0 bases, with 23 bases between the two germline ends. There are 21 residues in the CDR3. This CDR3 is CASSYGGKFVTAFSGANVLTF. DNA of the CDR3: TGTGCCAGCAGTTACGGGGGAAAGTTCGTGACAGCTTTCTCTGGGGCCAACGTCCTGACTTTC.

This clonotype was observed a few times. This chain links TRBV6-6 with TRBJ2-5, with 14 positions matching TRBD2. The end of the DNA fits TRBJ2-7 better, so the J call may be wrong. The CDR3 is 16 amino acids. Germline V lookup: CDR1 MNHNY, CDR2 SVGAGI (reference sequence). The CDR3 sequence: CASSHPGLAGEVEQYF. DNA for the CDR3: TGTGCCAGCAGTCATCCGGGACTAGCGGGAGAAGTCGAGCAGTACTTC.

With respect to this clonotype: The junction does not match germline at one end; this may be a read error. The J gene is TRBJ2-3, the V gene TRBV4-2, with D uncertain. This CDR3 contains 14 residues. Germline V lookup: CDR1 LGHNA, CDR2 YNFKEQ. CDR3 region: CAGSQDYRTDTQYF. Here the CDR3 DNA reads TGTGCCGGCAGCCAAGATTACCGCACAGATACGCAGTATTTT.

This clonotype was detected only once. V is TRBV6-6 and J is TRBJ2-1, with 9 bases identical to TRBD2. Germline assignment: CDR1 MNHNY and CDR2 SVGAGI (reference sequence). V shed 3 bases and J 6 bases; nucleotides not matched to a gene: 9. The CDR3 is made up of 16 amino acids. CDR3 DNA: TGTGCCAGCAGTTATGTACAGGGGCGGGGGGGCAATGAGCAGTTCTTC. As protein: CASSYVQGRGGNEQFF.

The chain is built from TRBV27 and TRBJ1-2, with 7 bases that match TRBD1. The trim removed 6 bases at V and 3 bases at J, leaving 7 bases unmatched. The germline V gene has CDR1 MNHEY and CDR2 SMNVEV (reference sequence). This CDR3 is built from 14 residues. The CDR3 reads CASRQQGFYYGYTF. CDR3 coding DNA: TGTGCCAGCAGGCAACAGGGGTTTTACTATGGCTACACCTTC.

The chain joins TRBV20-1 to TRBJ2-7, with unresolved D. CDR3 length: 12 residues. The V end was cut by 3 bases, the J end by 3 bases, with 9 bases between. Germline CDR1 DFQATT, CDR2 SNEGSKA (reference sequence). The CDR3 sequence: CSASKGIYEQYF. In nucleotides, the CDR3 is TGCAGTGCTAGTAAAGGGATCTACGAGCAGTACTTC.

The V gene is TRBV11-2, the J gene TRBJ2-3, with D possibly matching TRBD1 (5 bases). The germline CDR1 and CDR2 sequences are SGHAT and FQNNGV. The CDR3 runs 15 residues. Trimming took 1 base from V and 4 from J, leaving 12 bases between them. The CDR3: CASSLGGASADTQYF. The CDR3 DNA sequence: TGTGCCAGCAGCTTAGGGGGCGCCTCTGCAGATACGCAGTATTTT.

The chain links TRBV29-1 to TRBJ2-5; 11 bases line up with TRBD2. The CDR3 consists of 19 residues. Per germline, CDR1 SQVTM and CDR2 ANQGSEA. V trimming: 3 bases; J trimming: 1 base; junction bases outside the gene matches: 16. The chain's CDR3 is CSVEVFSSGGSNRQETQYF. CDR3 nucleotide sequence: TGCAGCGTTGAGGTATTTTCTAGCGGGGGGTCCAACCGCCAAGAGACCCAGTACTTC. The full variable domain, completed using reference TRBV29-1 and TRBJ2-5, is SAVISQKPSRDICQRGTSLTIQCQVDSQVTMMFWYRQQPGQSLTLIATANQGSEATYESGFVIDKFPISRPNLTFSTLTVSNMSPEDSSIYLCSVEVFSSGGSNRQETQYFGPGTRLLVL.

The chain is built from TRBV20-1 and TRBJ1-4; D not certain. V shed 0 bases and J shed 12 bases, with 14 bases lying between them. There are 13 residues in the CDR3. CDR1 is DFQATT, CDR2 SNEGSKA, per germline (reference sequence). The CDR3 DNA is TGCAGTGCTAGAGAAATTACTAGCAATCAACTGTTTTTT. Amino acid sequence: CSAREITSNQLFF.

This sequence joins TRBV12-3 or TRBV12-4 and TRBJ2-7; 9 bases map to TRBD1. There are 14 residues in the CDR3. V lost 7 bases, J lost 1 base, and 5 bases stayed unmatched. The DNA of the CDR3 is TGTGCCAGCACCGGGACAGGGCTATCCTACGAGCAGTACTTC. Encoded protein: CASTGTGLSYEQYF.